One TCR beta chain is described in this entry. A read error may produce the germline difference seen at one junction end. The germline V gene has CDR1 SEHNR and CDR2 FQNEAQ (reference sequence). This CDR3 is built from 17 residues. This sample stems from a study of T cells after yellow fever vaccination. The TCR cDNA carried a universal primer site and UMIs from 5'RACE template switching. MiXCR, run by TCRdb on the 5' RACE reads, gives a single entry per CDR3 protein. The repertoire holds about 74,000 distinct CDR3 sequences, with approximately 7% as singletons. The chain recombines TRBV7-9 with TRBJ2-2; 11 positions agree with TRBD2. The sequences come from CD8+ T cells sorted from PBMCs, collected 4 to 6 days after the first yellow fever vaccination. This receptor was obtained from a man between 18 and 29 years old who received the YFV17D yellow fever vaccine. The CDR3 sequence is CASSLAGGPSNTGELFF. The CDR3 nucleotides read TGTGCCAGCAGCCTAGCGGGGGGCCCTTCGAACACCGGGGAGCTGTTTTTT.